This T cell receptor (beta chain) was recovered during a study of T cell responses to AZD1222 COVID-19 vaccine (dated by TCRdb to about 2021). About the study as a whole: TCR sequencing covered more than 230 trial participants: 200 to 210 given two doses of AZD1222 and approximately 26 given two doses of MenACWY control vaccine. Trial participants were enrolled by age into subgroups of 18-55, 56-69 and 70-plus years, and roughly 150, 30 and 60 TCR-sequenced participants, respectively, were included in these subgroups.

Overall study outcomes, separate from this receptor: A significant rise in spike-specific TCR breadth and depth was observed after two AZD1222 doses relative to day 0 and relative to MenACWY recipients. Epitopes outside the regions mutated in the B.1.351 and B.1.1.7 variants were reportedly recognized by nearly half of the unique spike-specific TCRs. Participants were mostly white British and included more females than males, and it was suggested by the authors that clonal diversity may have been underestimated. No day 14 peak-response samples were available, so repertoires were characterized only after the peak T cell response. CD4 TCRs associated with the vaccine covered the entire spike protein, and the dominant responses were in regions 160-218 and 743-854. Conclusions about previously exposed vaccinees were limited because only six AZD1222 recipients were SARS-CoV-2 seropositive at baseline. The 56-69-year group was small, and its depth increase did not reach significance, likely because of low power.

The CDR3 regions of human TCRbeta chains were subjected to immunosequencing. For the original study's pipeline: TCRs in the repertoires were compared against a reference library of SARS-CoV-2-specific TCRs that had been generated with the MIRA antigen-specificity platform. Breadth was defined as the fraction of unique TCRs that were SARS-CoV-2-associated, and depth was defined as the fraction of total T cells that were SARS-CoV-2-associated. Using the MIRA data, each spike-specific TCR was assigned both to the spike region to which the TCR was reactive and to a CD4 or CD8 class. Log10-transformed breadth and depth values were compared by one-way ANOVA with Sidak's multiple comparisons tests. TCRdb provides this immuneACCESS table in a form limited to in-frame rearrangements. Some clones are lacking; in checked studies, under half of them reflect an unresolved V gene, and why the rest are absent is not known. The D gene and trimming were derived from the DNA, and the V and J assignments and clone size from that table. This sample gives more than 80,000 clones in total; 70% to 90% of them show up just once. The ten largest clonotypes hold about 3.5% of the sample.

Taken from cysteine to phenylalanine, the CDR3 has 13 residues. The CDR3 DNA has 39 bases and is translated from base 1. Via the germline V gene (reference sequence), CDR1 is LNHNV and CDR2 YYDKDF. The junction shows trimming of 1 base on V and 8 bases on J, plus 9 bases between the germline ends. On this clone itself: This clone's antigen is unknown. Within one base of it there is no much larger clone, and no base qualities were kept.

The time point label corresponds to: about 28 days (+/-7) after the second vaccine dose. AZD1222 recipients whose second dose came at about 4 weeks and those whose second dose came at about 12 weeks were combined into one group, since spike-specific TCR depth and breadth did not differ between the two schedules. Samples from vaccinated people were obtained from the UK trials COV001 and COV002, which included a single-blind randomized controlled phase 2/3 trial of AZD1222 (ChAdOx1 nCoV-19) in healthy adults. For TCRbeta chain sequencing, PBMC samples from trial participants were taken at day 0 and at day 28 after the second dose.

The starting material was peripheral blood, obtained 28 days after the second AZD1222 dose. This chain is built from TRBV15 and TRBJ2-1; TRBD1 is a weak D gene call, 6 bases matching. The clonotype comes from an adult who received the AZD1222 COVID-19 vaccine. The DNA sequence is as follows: TGTGCCACCAGCAGAGGGGGGCACGATGAGCAGTTCTTC. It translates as CATSRGGHDEQFF.